The 27 T cell receptor beta chains in this list originate from one sample, sequenced in a study of blood T cell repertoires in COVID-19. The repertoire was sequenced with immunoSEQ multiplex PCR; TCRdb's copy has only in-frame clones and lacks some. The profile covers fewer than 70,000 clones, with around 87% appearing a single time and 6.9% taken by the ten largest. Sequencing was done on a sample of peripheral blood. The source is a man in his 60s with active or convalescent COVID-19.

This clone was seen a single time. The V call is TRBV11-2, the J call TRBJ2-1; D gene uncertain. CDR3 length: 14 residues. Between the trimmed V and J ends, which lost 2 bases and 0 bases, there was a span of 5 bases. In germline, CDR1 is SGHAT, CDR2 FQNNGV. The CDR3 DNA reads as TGTGCCAGCAGCTTAATTAGCTCCTACAATGAGCAGTTCTTC. The encoded protein is CASSLISSYNEQFF.

This chain links TRBV9 with TRBJ2-2; 14 bases line up with TRBD2. Germline CDR1 is SGDLS and CDR2 is YYNGEE. The CDR3 length is 16 residues. With V trimmed by 4 bases and J by 6 bases, 5 bases remained unmatched. The CDR3 protein is CASSPTSGGVSGELFF. The CDR3 region has the DNA TGTGCCAGCAGCCCGACTAGCGGGGGGGTTTCCGGGGAGCTGTTTTTT.

The chain couples TRBV6-4 to TRBJ1-5; weak D call: TRBD1 (5 bases). Germline lookup yields CDR1 MRHNA and CDR2 SNTAGT. V lost 5 bases and J lost 1, with 12 bases in between. The CDR3 totals 15 residues. The CDR3 region is CASSNREGSNQPQHF. The DNA for the CDR3 is TGTGCCAGCAGTAACCGGGAGGGGAGCAATCAGCCCCAGCATTTT.

The gene calls are TRBV9 and TRBJ2-3, with 8 bases that match TRBD2. CDR3 length equals 14 residues. Germline V CDR1 and CDR2: SGDLS, YYNGEE. The J segment lost 5 bases and the V segment lost 6 bases, leaving 8 bases of the junction unmatched. Written as DNA, the CDR3 is TGTGCCAGCAACCAGCGGGAGTTAGGAGATACGCAGTATTTT. Translating gives CASNQRELGDTQYF.

This chain links TRBV3-1 (or the pseudogene TRBV3-2) with TRBJ1-1; D not resolved. CDR3 size: 14 residues. The V end lost 1 base, the J end lost 1 base, and 7 bases lay between the germline ends. The germline CDR1 and CDR2 sequences are LGHDT and YNNKEL (reference sequence). The CDR3 region has the DNA TGTGCCAGCAGCCAAGGGTGGCAGAACACTGAAGCTTTCTTT. Protein sequence: CASSQGWQNTEAFF.

This clone has just one count. V and J are TRBV19 and TRBJ2-1; possible D gene TRBD2, 6 bases. Trimming took off 6 bases at V and 0 bases at J, with 12 bases between the two ends. The CDR3 sequence is 15 residues long. CDR1 LNHDA and CDR2 SQIVND come from the germline V gene (reference sequence). This CDR3 reads CASRPSASSYNEQFF. The DNA for the CDR3 is TGTGCCAGTAGACCTAGCGCGAGCTCCTACAATGAGCAGTTCTTC. Filled out from reference TRBV19 and TRBJ2-1, the complete variable domain reads DGGITQSPKYLFRKEGQNVTLSCEQNLNHDAMYWYRQDPGQGLRLIYYSQIVNDFQKGDIAEGYSVSREKKESFPLTVTSAQKNPTAFYLCASRPSASSYNEQFFGPGTRLTVL.

The chain carries TRBV19 and TRBJ1-5, with a weak D call TRBD1 (6 bases). The germline CDR1 and CDR2 sequences are LNHDA and SQIVND (reference sequence). Trimming stripped 6 bases from V and 4 bases from J, with 10 bases between. The CDR3 consists of 13 residues. The CDR3 region is CASRDRINQPQHF. The CDR3 region has the DNA TGTGCCAGTAGGGACAGAATAAATCAGCCCCAGCATTTT.

The chain combines TRBV25-1 with TRBJ1-6; 11 nucleotides agree with TRBD1. V shed 4 bases, J shed 9 bases, and the junction held 5 bases outside the gene matches. Germline V gene data show CDR1 as MGHDK and CDR2 as SYGVNS. This CDR3 has 15 amino acids. The CDR3 is CASSARTGGSSPLHF. CDR3 nucleotides: TGTGCCAGCAGTGCCCGGACAGGGGGCAGTTCACCCCTCCACTTT.

This chain joins TRBV3-1 (or the pseudogene TRBV3-2) and TRBJ1-6; the D gene is possibly TRBD1 (5 bases). The CDR3 loop spans 14 amino acids. Per the germline V gene, CDR1 is LGHDT and CDR2 is YNNKEL (reference sequence). V shed 4 bases and J shed 5 bases, with 9 bases lying between them. The CDR3 bases are TGTGCCAGCAGCCGGGGGGTAGATAATTCACCCCTCCACTTT. Translated, it gives CASSRGVDNSPLHF.

This sequence joins TRBV24-1 and TRBJ2-3, with D tentatively TRBD2 (6 bases). The CDR3 runs to 18 residues. V dropped 6 bases and J dropped 9 bases, with 30 bases sitting between them. CDR1 and CDR2 (germline): KGHDR, SFDVKD. CDR3 sequence: CATSPTRDSGLKSGTQYF. In DNA, the CDR3 is TGTGCCACCAGTCCAACTAGGGATTCGGGACTTAAGTCTGGAACGCAGTATTTT.

The genes are TRBV5-4 and TRBJ2-3; 12 bases line up with TRBD2. This CDR3 spans 16 amino acids. The germline V gene encodes CDR1 SGHNT and CDR2 YYREEE (reference sequence). V shed 5 bases and J 1 base; nucleotides not matched to a gene: 5. CDR3 sequence: CASSRRLAGGTDTQYF. Here the CDR3 DNA reads TGTGCCAGCAGTCGGAGACTAGCGGGAGGCACAGATACGCAGTATTTT.

The rearrangement links TRBV9 to TRBJ2-3, with 9 nucleotides matching TRBD1. V lost 3 bases and J lost 3; bases outside the gene matches: 8. CDR1 and CDR2 from the germline V gene are SGDLS and YYNGEE. The CDR3 totals 16 residues. Written as DNA, the CDR3 is TGTGCCAGCAGCGCCAAACAGGGGGCGACTACAGATACGCAGTATTTT. Translation: CASSAKQGATTDTQYF. The full variable domain, in which reference TRBV9 and TRBJ2-3 provide the parts outside the CDR3, is DSGVTQTPKHLITATGQRVTLRCSPRSGDLSVYWYQQSLDQGLQFLIQYYNGEERAKGNILERFSAQQFPDLHSELNLSSLELGDSALYFCASSAKQGATTDTQYFGPGTRLTVL.

The rearrangement links TRBV19 to TRBJ2-7; 14 nucleotides match TRBD2. The junction had 10 bases not matched to a gene; V was cut back by 5 bases and J by 4 bases. The CDR3 has 17 residues. Germline CDR1 reads LNHDA; CDR2 reads SQIVND (reference sequence). The CDR3 reads CASSVAGTSGSQYEQYF. In nucleotides, the CDR3 is TGTGCCAGTAGTGTAGCCGGGACTAGCGGGAGTCAGTACGAGCAGTACTTC.

The chain couples TRBV6-6 to TRBJ1-1; tentative D call: TRBD1 (6 bases). Germline-derived CDR1 and CDR2 are MNHNY and SVGAGI (reference sequence). The CDR3 is 13 amino acids. V shed 2 bases and J shed 6 bases, with 10 bases lying between them. CDR3 region: CASSYKDRSEAFF. CDR3 DNA sequence: TGTGCCAGCAGTTACAAGGACAGATCTGAAGCTTTCTTT.

V is TRBV10-1 and J is TRBJ1-1; 7 bases are a match to TRBD1. The CDR3 covers 15 residues. The V and J ends lost 0 bases and 8 bases, in that order; junction bases with no gene match: 9. The germline V gene encodes CDR1 WNHNN and CDR2 SYGVQD (reference sequence). The CDR3 loop reads CASSESQQGSREAFF. The CDR3 nucleotides are TGCGCCAGCAGTGAGTCGCAACAGGGGTCGAGAGAAGCTTTCTTT.

This clone was found once. The chain uses TRBV27 and TRBJ1-4; 7 bases align to TRBD1. Germline values: CDR1 MNHEY, CDR2 SMNVEV (reference sequence). The J segment lost 5 bases and the V segment lost 7 bases, leaving 10 bases of the junction unmatched. This CDR3 region has 15 residues. This CDR3 is CASTQTGRLNEKLFF. The CDR3, as DNA: TGTGCCAGCACCCAGACAGGGCGACTGAATGAAAAACTGTTTTTT.

The genes are TRBV6-5 and TRBJ2-7; 7 bases line up with TRBD1. Germline V lookup: CDR1 MNHEY, CDR2 SVGAGI. Losses at the gene ends were 2 bases for V and 4 bases for J; bases not matched to a gene: 8. The CDR3 runs to 15 residues. This chain's CDR3 is CASSYRDSDGYEQYF. The CDR3 DNA reads as TGTGCCAGCAGTTACCGGGACAGCGATGGGTACGAGCAGTACTTC.

The chain combines TRBV9 with TRBJ2-2; 7 bases match TRBD2. There are 14 residues in the CDR3. Trimming at V came to 2 bases and at J to 6 bases, leaving 4 bases not matched to a gene. Germline-derived CDR1 and CDR2 are SGDLS and YYNGEE. The CDR3 DNA reads TGTGCCAGCAGCGTCGGAACTAGCGCCGGGGAGCTGTTTTTT. Protein sequence: CASSVGTSAGELFF. The full variable domain, completed using reference TRBV9 and TRBJ2-2, is DSGVTQTPKHLITATGQRVTLRCSPRSGDLSVYWYQQSLDQGLQFLIQYYNGEERAKGNILERFSAQQFPDLHSELNLSSLELGDSALYFCASSVGTSAGELFFGEGSRLTVL.

The chain joins TRBV28 to TRBJ2-5, with 8 bases that match TRBD1. The CDR3 has 14 amino acids. Germline V gene sequence: CDR1 MDHEN, CDR2 SYDVKM. After removal of 6 bases from V and 5 bases from J, the junction contained 8 bases not matched to a gene. CDR3 coding DNA: TGTGCCAGCAGCTCCGACAGGGGTCGGGAGACCCAGTACTTC. This sequence encodes CASSSDRGRETQYF.

The chain couples TRBV2 to TRBJ2-1, with 8 bases fitting TRBD2. Germline CDR1 is SNHLY and CDR2 is FYNNEI. CDR3 length: 20 residues. Trimming took 3 bases from V and 6 from J; bases not matched to a gene: 22. DNA for the CDR3: TGTGCCAGCAGTGACCGACCGGTCTCTTCGGCATCGGGGGGGGCCAATGAGCAGTTCTTC. It encodes CASSDRPVSSASGGANEQFF.

The chain is built from TRBV28 and TRBJ2-5, with TRBD1 matching 9 bases. The CDR3 sequence is 13 residues long. Germline-derived CDR1 and CDR2 are MDHEN and SYDVKM. With 6 bases clipped from V and 9 bases from J, the junction kept 8 bases outside the gene matches. CDR3 sequence: CASSIGTGRAQYF. CDR3 nucleotide sequence: TGTGCCAGCAGCATCGGGACAGGGAGGGCCCAGTACTTC.

V and J are TRBV5-4 and TRBJ2-2, with 8 positions matching TRBD1. Trimming removed 4 bases from V and 4 bases from J; junction bases left unmatched: 6. The CDR3 spans 15 residues. Germline CDR1 is SGHNT and CDR2 is YYREEE (reference sequence). The CDR3 DNA reads as TGTGCCAGCAGCAAGGACAGGGAATTCACCGGGGAGCTGTTTTTT. This encodes CASSKDREFTGELFF.

This clone was seen just once. V usage is TRBV18 and J usage is TRBJ2-7; TRBD1 aligns across 7 bases. The CDR3 is 12 residues long. Germline V gives CDR1 KGHSH, CDR2 LQKENI. With 3 bases clipped from V and 7 bases from J, the junction kept 3 bases outside the gene matches. The DNA of the CDR3 is TGTGCCAGCTCACCGAGCAGGGGGGAGCAGTACTTC. Translating it yields CASSPSRGEQYF.

The gene calls are TRBV19 and TRBJ2-7; TRBD1 agrees at 8 bases. Trimming removed 8 bases from V and 4 bases from J; junction bases left unmatched: 13. The CDR3 length is 15 residues. Germline CDR1 and CDR2: LNHDA and SQIVND (reference sequence). As DNA, the CDR3 is TGTGCCAGTCGAGGGGGGCAGGGGGCTGTGTACGAGCAGTACTTC. Protein: CASRGGQGAVYEQYF.

This clone was picked up one time. The V and J genes are TRBV7-2 and TRBJ1-2; D uncertain. CDR1 and CDR2 (germline): SGHTA, FQGNSA. Trimming took 1 base from V and 0 from J, leaving 9 bases between them. This CDR3 has 15 residues. Written as DNA, the CDR3 is TGTGCCAGCAGCTTAGTAACAGTAGCTAACTATGGCTACACCTTC. As protein: CASSLVTVANYGYTF. The variable domain in full, completed from reference TRBV7-2 and TRBJ1-2, reads GAGVSQSPSNKVTEKGKDVELRCDPISGHTALYWYRQSLGQGLEFLIYFQGNSAPDKSGLPSDRFSAERTGGSVSTLTIQRTQQEDSAVYLCASSLVTVANYGYTFGSGTRLTVV.

The count of this clone is one. The V gene is TRBV24-1, the J gene TRBJ1-1, with a possible D match to TRBD1 (5 bases). V lost 3 bases and J lost 1, with 5 bases in between. CDR1 is KGHDR and CDR2 is SFDVKD in the germline V gene. This CDR3 has 13 amino acids. The CDR3 sequence is CATSDQGNTEAFF. Here the CDR3 DNA reads TGTGCCACCAGTGATCAGGGGAACACTGAAGCTTTCTTT.

The J gene is TRBJ2-2, the V gene TRBV7-2, with 7 positions matching TRBD2. The germline gives CDR1 SGHTA, CDR2 FQGNSA. This CDR3 comprises 18 residues. V trimming: 2 bases; J trimming: 0 bases; junction bases outside the gene matches: 9. The CDR3 DNA sequence: TGTGCCAGCAGCTTAATGGCCCTCCGGGGGGCGAACACCGGGGAGCTGTTTTTT. Translating gives CASSLMALRGANTGELFF.